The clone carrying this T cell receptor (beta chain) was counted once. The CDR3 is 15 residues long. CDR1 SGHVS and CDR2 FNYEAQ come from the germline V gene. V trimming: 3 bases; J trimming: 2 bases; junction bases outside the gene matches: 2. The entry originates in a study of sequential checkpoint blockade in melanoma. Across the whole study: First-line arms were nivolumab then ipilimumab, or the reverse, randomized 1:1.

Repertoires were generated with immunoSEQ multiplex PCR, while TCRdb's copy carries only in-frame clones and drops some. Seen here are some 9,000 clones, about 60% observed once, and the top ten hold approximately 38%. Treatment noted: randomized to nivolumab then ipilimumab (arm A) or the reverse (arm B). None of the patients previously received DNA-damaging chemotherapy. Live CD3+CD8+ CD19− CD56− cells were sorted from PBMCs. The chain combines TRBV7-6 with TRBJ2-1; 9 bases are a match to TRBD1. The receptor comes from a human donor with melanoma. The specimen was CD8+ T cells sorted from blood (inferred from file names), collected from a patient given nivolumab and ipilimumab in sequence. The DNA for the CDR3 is TGTGCCAGCAGCTTGGACAGGGGAACCTACAATGAGCAGTTCTTC. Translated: CASSLDRGTYNEQFF.